These 9 T cell receptor beta chains originate from one sample sequenced in a study of OX40 agonist ivuxolimab in advanced cancers. Libraries were prepared by immunoSEQ multiplex PCR; TCRdb keeps only in-frame clonotypes and omits some of them. This table holds some 19,000 clones, 73% found once. The sequencing used CD4+ or CD8+ T cells sorted from blood, collected in a trial of the OX40 agonist ivuxolimab. The origin of the receptors is an adult with an advanced solid tumor such as melanoma, head and neck, liver or kidney cancer.

CDR3 sequence (DNA): TGCGCCAGCAGCCAATCGTTGGGCCGAGGCACAGATACGCAGTATTTT. Amino acid sequence: CASSQSLGRGTDTQYF. This sequence joins TRBV4-3 and TRBJ2-3, with D unresolved. V gave up 2 bases and J gave up 1 base, with 13 bases separating them. CDR3 length: 16 residues. The germline V gene has CDR1 LGHNA and CDR2 YSLEER.

The V call is TRBV7-6, the J call TRBJ1-4; possibly TRBD1 for D (5 bases). V was clipped by 5 bases and J by 8 bases, with 15 bases between them. Germline V gene sequence: CDR1 SGHVS, CDR2 FNYEAQ. The CDR3 extends over 14 amino acids. The CDR3 region has the DNA TGTGCCAGCAGCCCCGGACACGGGGAAGAAAAACTGTTTTTT. Translating it yields CASSPGHGEEKLFF.

The chain has TRBV2 and TRBJ2-5, with 7 bases that match TRBD2. Germline CDR1 is SNHLY and CDR2 is FYNNEI. Trimming removed 7 bases from V and 0 bases from J; junction bases left unmatched: 2. There are 13 residues in the CDR3. The chain's CDR3 is CASIAGDQETQYF. CDR3 DNA: TGTGCCAGCATTGCGGGGGACCAAGAGACCCAGTACTTC.

This clone came up a few times. The V call is TRBV2, the J call TRBJ1-6; D is undetermined. CDR1 and CDR2 from the germline V gene are SNHLY and FYNNEI. V lost 6 bases, J lost 11 bases, and 11 bases lay in between. The CDR3 is 12 residues long. The CDR3 protein is CASRTPRAPLHF. CDR3 nucleotides: TGTGCCAGCAGGACCCCCCGTGCACCCCTCCACTTT.

This clone appeared a few times. This chain joins TRBV13 and TRBJ2-1, with D possibly being TRBD2 (5 bases). V was pared by 0 bases and J by 2 bases, with 8 bases between. Germline CDR1 and CDR2: PRHDT and FYEKMQ (reference sequence). The CDR3 has 15 residues. In DNA form, the CDR3 reads TGTGCCAGCAGCTTAGGAGCGGAAACCTACAATGAGCAGTTCTTC. Protein product: CASSLGAETYNEQFF. Based on the CDR3 plus reference TRBV13 and TRBJ2-1, the full variable domain is AAGVIQSPRHLIKEKRETATLKCYPIPRHDTVYWYQQGPGQDPQFLISFYEKMQSDKGSIPDRFSAQQFSDYHSELNMSSLELGDSALYFCASSLGAETYNEQFFGPGTRLTVL.

The chain recombines TRBV7-9 with TRBJ2-7; D gene uncertain. Germline V gene lookup returns CDR1 SEHNR and CDR2 FQNEAQ (reference sequence). With 5 bases removed from V and 5 bases from J, the gap between germline ends came to 13 bases. This CDR3 is built from 13 residues. CDR3 region: CASSHPQGNEQYF. The CDR3 nucleotides are TGTGCCAGCAGCCACCCACAAGGCAACGAGCAGTACTTC. Full variable domain (missing parts from reference TRBV7-9 and TRBJ2-7): DTGVSQNPRHKITKRGQNVTFRCDPISEHNRLYWYRQTLGQGPEFLTYFQNEAQLEKSRLLSDRFSAERPKGSFSTLEIQRTEQGDSAMYLCASSHPQGNEQYFGPGTRLTVT.

The gene calls are TRBV6-6 and TRBJ2-3, with TRBD1 identical over 7 bases. This CDR3 comprises 15 residues. CDR1 is MNHNY, CDR2 SVGAGI, per germline (reference sequence). Unmatched junction bases numbered 5, after V lost 4 bases and J lost 1 base. CDR3 residues: CASSWTGEGTDTQYF. Written as DNA, the CDR3 is TGTGCCAGCAGTTGGACAGGCGAAGGCACAGATACGCAGTATTTT.

In DNA form, the CDR3 reads TGTGCCAGCAATGGGGGACCCTATGGCTACACCTTC. Protein product: CASNGGPYGYTF. The V call is TRBV6-5, the J call TRBJ1-2; TRBD1 might be the D (5 bases). The germline V and J ends were trimmed by 7 bases and 4 bases, with 10 bases remaining between them. The length of the CDR3 is 12 residues. CDR1 MNHEY and CDR2 SVGAGI come from the germline V gene.

This clone was found a few times. The chain couples TRBV7-9 to TRBJ2-1; D uncertain. Germline V gene lookup returns CDR1 SEHNR and CDR2 FQNEAQ (reference sequence). CDR3 size: 10 residues. Trimming shortened V by 5 bases and J by 5 bases, and 1 base separated the two germline ends. The CDR3 DNA reads TGTGCCAGCAGCAACAATGAGCAGTTCTTC. Its translation: CASSNNEQFF.